This TCR beta chain was identified in a study of cytomegalovirus exposure and HLA in healthy donors. Overall study results and limits: A few chains tied to CMV proved CMV antigen-specific in vitro. Segments of the TCR beta V type were, in most cases, productive about 90% or about 30% of the time in an earlier analysis.

The CDR3 extends over 16 amino acids. CDR1 and CDR2 (germline): SGHRS, YFSETQ. Trimming cost V 4 bases and J 4 bases, with 20 bases left between them. Researchers ran the PCR with 60 Vbeta and 13 Jbeta primers. Generated by immunoSEQ multiplex PCR, the TCRdb table keeps only in-frame clones and is missing some. Among over 120,000 clones, more than 8% were seen once, and the ten largest hold 1.5% to 2%. Regarding this clone: Its cognate antigen is unknown.

The TCR sequence derives from a man aged 50 to 59 in good health and CMV-seronegative. The specimen sequenced was PBMCs. The chain uses TRBV5-1 and TRBJ1-1; possible D gene TRBD1, 6 bases. The CDR3 bases are TGCGCCAGCAGCCACAGGGTGGGGGCCGTCGGCACTGAAGCTTTCTTT. It translates to CASSHRVGAVGTEAFF. Complete variable domain (other parts from reference TRBV5-1 and TRBJ1-1): KAGVTQTPRYLIKTRGQQVTLSCSPISGHRSVSWYQQTPGQGLQFLFEYFSETQRNKGNFPGRFSGRQFSNSRSEMNVSTLELGDSALYLCASSHRVGAVGTEAFFGQGTRLTVV.